This T cell receptor beta chain was retrieved from a study of shared clonotypes between healthy human individuals. When replicate PCRs were run on sorted subsets, they used about 200 ng DNA, approximately 27,000 T cell genomes. The repertoire was sequenced with immunoSEQ multiplex PCR; TCRdb's copy has only in-frame clones and lacks some. The sample shows 2 million to 3 million clones, 80% to 95% of them seen only once. V was pared by 3 bases and J by 4 bases, with 12 bases between. Looked up from germline, CDR1 is LNHNV and CDR2 is YYDKDF (reference sequence). The CDR3 runs 15 residues. Sequenced sample: naive CD4+ T cells from PBMCs. The subset: CD45RA+ positively selected. This sequence originates from a man younger than 30 in good health. Some clones in this sample may be carry-over from other donors' samples. V and J are TRBV15 and TRBJ2-2; D is tentatively TRBD1 or TRBD2 (5 bases each). The CDR3 DNA reads TGTGCCACCAGCAGGGACGGGACCGTCACCGGGGAGCTGTTTTTT. It yields the protein CATSRDGTVTGELFF.